This T cell receptor beta chain emerged from a study of cytomegalovirus exposure and HLA in healthy donors. Study conclusions and caveats: In a later analysis, HLA-associated TCR beta chains were more clonally expanded than equally common others.

Germline V gene lookup returns CDR1 SGHDT and CDR2 YYEEEE. The CDR3 consists of 14 residues. V shed 7 bases and J shed 2 bases, with 16 bases lying between them. PCR was performed using 60 Vbeta and 13 Jbeta primers. Sequencing was performed with immunoSEQ multiplex PCR; in TCRdb, only in-frame clones are kept and a portion is missing. Among roughly 190,000 clones, 80% to 85% were seen once, and the ten largest hold about 5.7%. Despite likely unrecorded immune exposures, the donors were nominally healthy at the time of sampling. A remark on this clone: Its antigen remains unknown.

The chain uses TRBV5-6 and TRBJ2-7; D may be TRBD1 (5 bases). Sequenced material: PBMCs. The source of this sequence is a man between 35 and 55 years old in good health and CMV-seropositive. The DNA for the CDR3 is TGTGCCAGCGGAGCCGGTGACAGCGCCTACGAGCAGTACTTC. Residues: CASGAGDSAYEQYF.